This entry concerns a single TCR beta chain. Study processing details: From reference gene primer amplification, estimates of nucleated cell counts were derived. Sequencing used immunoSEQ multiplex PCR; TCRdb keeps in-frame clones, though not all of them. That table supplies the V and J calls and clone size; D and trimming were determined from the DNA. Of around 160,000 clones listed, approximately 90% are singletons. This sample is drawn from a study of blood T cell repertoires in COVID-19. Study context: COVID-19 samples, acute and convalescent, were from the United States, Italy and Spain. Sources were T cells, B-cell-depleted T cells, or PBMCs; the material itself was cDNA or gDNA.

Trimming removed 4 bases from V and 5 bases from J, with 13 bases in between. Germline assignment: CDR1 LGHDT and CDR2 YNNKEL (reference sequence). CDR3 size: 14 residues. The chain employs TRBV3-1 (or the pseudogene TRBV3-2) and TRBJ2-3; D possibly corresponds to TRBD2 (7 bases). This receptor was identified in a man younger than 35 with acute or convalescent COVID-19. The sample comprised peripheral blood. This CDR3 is CASSLPGGRDTQYF. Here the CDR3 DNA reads TGTGCCAGCAGCCTCCCGGGGGGCAGAGATACGCAGTATTTT.